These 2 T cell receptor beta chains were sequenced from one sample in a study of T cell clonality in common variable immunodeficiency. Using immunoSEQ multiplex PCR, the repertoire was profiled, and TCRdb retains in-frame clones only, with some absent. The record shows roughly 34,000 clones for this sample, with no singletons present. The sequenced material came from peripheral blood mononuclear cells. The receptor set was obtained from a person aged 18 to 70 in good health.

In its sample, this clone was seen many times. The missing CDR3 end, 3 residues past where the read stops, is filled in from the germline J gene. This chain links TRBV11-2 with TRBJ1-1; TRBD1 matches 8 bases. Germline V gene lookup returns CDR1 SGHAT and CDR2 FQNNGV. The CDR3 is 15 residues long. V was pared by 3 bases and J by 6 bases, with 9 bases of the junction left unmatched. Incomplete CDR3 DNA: TGTGCCAGCAGCTTGGCGACAGGGGTGAGGGCTGAA. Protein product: CASSLATGVRAE. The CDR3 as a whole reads CASSLATGVRAEAFF.

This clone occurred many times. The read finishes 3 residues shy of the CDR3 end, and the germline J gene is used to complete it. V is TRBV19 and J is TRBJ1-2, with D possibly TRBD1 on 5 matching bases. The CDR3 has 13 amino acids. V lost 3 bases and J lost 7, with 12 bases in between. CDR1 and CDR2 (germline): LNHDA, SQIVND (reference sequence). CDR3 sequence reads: CASSIPGGRGYTF. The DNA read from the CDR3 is TGTGCCAGTAGTATCCCGGGGGGACGTGGC.